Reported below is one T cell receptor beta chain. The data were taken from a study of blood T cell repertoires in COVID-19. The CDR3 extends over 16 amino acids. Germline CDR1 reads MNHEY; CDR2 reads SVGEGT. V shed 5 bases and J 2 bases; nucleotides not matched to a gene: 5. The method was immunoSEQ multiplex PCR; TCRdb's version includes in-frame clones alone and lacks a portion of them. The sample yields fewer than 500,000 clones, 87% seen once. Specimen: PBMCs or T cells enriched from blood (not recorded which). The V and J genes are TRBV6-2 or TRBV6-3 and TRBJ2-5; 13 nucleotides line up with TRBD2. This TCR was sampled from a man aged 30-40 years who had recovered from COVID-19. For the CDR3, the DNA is TGTGCCAGCAGTCTCTCACTAGCGGGGGGGCAAGAGACCCAGTACTTC. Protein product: CASSLSLAGGQETQYF.